These 25 T cell receptor beta chains came from one sample sequenced in a study of blood T cell repertoires in COVID-19. Clones were read by immunoSEQ multiplex PCR, and TCRdb kept only the in-frame ones, dropping some. Among tens of thousands of clones listed, 84% were seen once. What was sequenced was peripheral blood. The receptors shown here come from a human donor in a cohort sampled during active COVID-19.

The rearrangement joins TRBV19 to TRBJ2-6; 8 bases are shared with TRBD2. V shed 5 bases and J 1 base; nucleotides not matched to a gene: 7. This CDR3 has 17 residues. From germline, CDR1 is LNHDA and CDR2 SQIVND (reference sequence). CDR3 in DNA: TGTGCCAGTAGTTCCCAAGCGGGGGATTCTGGGGCCAACGTCCTGACTTTC. It codes for CASSSQAGDSGANVLTF.

The rearrangement uses TRBV6-1 and TRBJ1-2; D call uncertain. Trimming cost V 2 bases and J 4 bases, with 5 bases left between them. The CDR3 contains 12 residues. Germline CDR1 reads MNHNS; CDR2 reads SASEGT. CDR3 in amino acids: CASSEQVYGYTF. CDR3 DNA: TGTGCCAGCAGTGAACAGGTCTATGGCTACACCTTC.

This chain joins TRBV24-1 and TRBJ2-2, with D possibly TRBD2 on 6 matching bases. Germline values: CDR1 KGHDR, CDR2 SFDVKD. The CDR3 runs to 16 residues. With 0 bases removed from V and 5 bases from J, the gap between germline ends came to 12 bases. Here the CDR3 DNA reads TGTGCCACCAGTGATTTGGGGAGGTCAGAAACCGGGGAGCTGTTTTTT. Translation gives CATSDLGRSETGELFF.

The V gene is TRBV12-3 or TRBV12-4, the J gene TRBJ1-3, with unresolved D. Trimming shortened V by 5 bases and J by 2 bases, and 4 bases separated the two germline ends. The CDR3 totals 12 residues. The chain's CDR3 is CASSPAGNTIYF. Here the CDR3 DNA reads TGTGCCAGCAGTCCTGCTGGAAACACCATATATTTT.

Here the CDR3 reads CASSDGPWNEQFF. The CDR3 coding sequence is TGTGCCAGCAGTGATGGGCCATGGAATGAGCAGTTCTTC. The chain combines TRBV6-1 with TRBJ2-1; D unclear. The CDR3 is made up of 13 amino acids. Germline assignment: CDR1 MNHNS and CDR2 SASEGT. V shed 3 bases and J shed 7 bases, with 10 bases lying between them.

This clone was seen only a few times. This chain joins TRBV7-6 and TRBJ1-5; TRBD1 aligns across 12 bases. The CDR3 runs to 15 residues. Germline V gives CDR1 SGHVS, CDR2 FNYEAQ. Germline trimming cut 7 bases from V and 8 bases from J; bases unmatched to any gene: 9. CDR3 DNA sequence: TGTGCCAGCACCCTCGGGACAGGGGGCGCAGAGCCCCAGCATTTT. It translates to CASTLGTGGAEPQHF. Supplemented by reference TRBV7-6 and TRBJ1-5, the full variable domain reads GAGVSQSPRYKVTKRGQDVALRCDPISGHVSLYWYRQALGQGPEFLTYFNYEAQQDKSGLPNDRFSAERPEGSISTLTIQRTEQRDSAMYRCASTLGTGGAEPQHFGDGTRLSIL.

The genes are TRBV19 and TRBJ1-5; D is uncertain. The germline V and J ends were trimmed by 6 bases and 2 bases, with 14 bases remaining between them. The CDR3 is 15 residues long. Per the germline V gene, CDR1 is LNHDA and CDR2 is SQIVND (reference sequence). Written as DNA, the CDR3 is TGTGCCAGTAGGCTCGACTCAAATGGCAATCAGCCCCAGCATTTT. Amino acids: CASRLDSNGNQPQHF. Full variable domain (missing parts from reference TRBV19 and TRBJ1-5): DGGITQSPKYLFRKEGQNVTLSCEQNLNHDAMYWYRQDPGQGLRLIYYSQIVNDFQKGDIAEGYSVSREKKESFPLTVTSAQKNPTAFYLCASRLDSNGNQPQHFGDGTRLSIL.

This chain uses TRBV7-8 with TRBJ1-1; weak D call: TRBD1 (6 bases). V gave up 1 base and J gave up 4 bases, with 10 bases separating them. Per germline, CDR1 SGHVS and CDR2 FQNEAQ. CDR3 length: 14 residues. The CDR3 protein is CASSLGGGATEAFF. The CDR3 DNA is TGTGCCAGCAGCTTAGGTGGGGGGGCCACTGAAGCTTTCTTT.

This clone occurred once. The chain has TRBV5-1 and TRBJ2-1, with TRBD2 matching 7 bases. The CDR3 spans 16 residues. The germline gives CDR1 SGHRS, CDR2 YFSETQ. The trim removed 2 bases at V and 0 bases at J, leaving 5 bases unmatched. CDR3 coding DNA: TGCGCCAGCAGCTTCGGGGGAGGGTCCTCCTACAATGAGCAGTTCTTC. This encodes CASSFGGGSSYNEQFF.

This chain connects TRBV7-3 to TRBJ2-5, with 16 positions matching TRBD2. This CDR3 is 16 amino acids long. J gave up 2 bases and V 4 bases, and 1 base lay outside the gene matches. The germline gives CDR1 SGHTA, CDR2 FQGTGA. The CDR3 loop reads CASSSGLAGGQETQYF. CDR3 in DNA: TGTGCCAGCAGCTCGGGACTAGCGGGAGGGCAAGAGACCCAGTACTTC.

The rearrangement joins TRBV21-1 to TRBJ1-4; TRBD1, the table's D call, was not compared with the DNA. TRBV21-1 is reported as a pseudogene. This CDR3 comprises 15 residues. CDR3 loop: CASTSHDSLNEKLFF. CDR3 nucleotides: TGTGCCAGCACCAGCCACGACAGCCTCAATGAAAAACTGTTTTTT.

The gene calls are TRBV7-2 and TRBJ1-1; tentatively, D is TRBD1 (5 bases). Germline V CDR1 and CDR2: SGHTA, FQGNSA. CDR3 length: 15 amino acids. V was trimmed by 5 bases and J by 5 bases, leaving 18 bases between them. CDR3 sequence reads: CASSPWGGKNTEAFF. CDR3 bases: TGTGCCAGCAGCCCCTGGGGGGGTAAGAATACTGAAGCTTTCTTT.

The rearrangement uses TRBV3-1 (or the pseudogene TRBV3-2) and TRBJ2-1, with D perhaps matching TRBD2 (5 bases). The V end lost 1 base, the J end lost 1 base, and 8 bases lay between the germline ends. The CDR3 is made up of 15 amino acids. From germline, CDR1 is LGHDT and CDR2 YNNKEL (reference sequence). The CDR3 DNA follows: TGTGCCAGCAGCCAAGGGGTAGCGTCCTACAATGAGCAGTTCTTC. This translates into CASSQGVASYNEQFF.

This clone was seen a few times. The chain couples TRBV19 to TRBJ1-6, with D possibly matching TRBD1 (5 bases). This CDR3 is built from 15 residues. Germline V CDR1 and CDR2: LNHDA, SQIVND (reference sequence). Trimming took 3 bases from V and 9 from J, leaving 15 bases between them. The DNA for the CDR3 is TGTGCCAGTAGTATCCGCGGGGCCTGGGGTTCACCCCTCCACTTT. Translating gives CASSIRGAWGSPLHF.

V is TRBV7-9 and J is TRBJ2-1, with TRBD1 identical over 7 bases. Germline CDR1 is SEHNR and CDR2 is FQNEAQ (reference sequence). Losses at the gene ends were 0 bases for V and 5 bases for J; bases not matched to a gene: 4. The CDR3 is 15 residues long. The CDR3 loop is CASSLAKGANNEQFF. In DNA, the CDR3 is TGTGCCAGCAGCTTAGCGAAGGGGGCCAACAATGAGCAGTTCTTC.

This sequence joins TRBV5-1 and TRBJ2-2; 7 positions agree with TRBD1. CDR3 length equals 16 residues. Germline V lookup: CDR1 SGHRS, CDR2 YFSETQ. V lost 6 bases to trimming and J lost 2 bases; unmatched junction nucleotides: 10. Here the CDR3 DNA reads TGCGCCAGCAAGATTTCAGGGGGACCCAACACCGGGGAGCTGTTTTTT. Translating gives CASKISGGPNTGELFF.

This rearrangement joins TRBV11-2 to TRBJ1-1, with 7 bases identical to TRBD1. J gave up 2 bases and V 7 bases, and 7 bases lay outside the gene matches. The CDR3 is 14 residues long. Per germline, CDR1 SGHAT and CDR2 FQNNGV. The CDR3 sequence is CASTKDRVNTEAFF. The DNA of the CDR3 is TGTGCCAGCACCAAAGACAGGGTAAACACTGAAGCTTTCTTT. Looking up the rest from reference TRBV11-2 and TRBJ1-1 gives the full variable domain: EAGVAQSPRYKIIEKRQSVAFWCNPISGHATLYWYQQILGQGPKLLIQFQNNGVVDDSQLPKDRFSAERLKGVDSTLKIQPAKLEDSAVYLCASTKDRVNTEAFFGQGTRLTVV.

This clone was counted a single time. This chain connects TRBV28 to TRBJ2-1, with TRBD2 matching 8 bases. V gave up 5 bases and J gave up 7 bases; unmatched junction bases: 13. The CDR3 totals 16 residues. Germline V CDR1 and CDR2: MDHEN, SYDVKM. The CDR3 loop reads CASSRQREFIPNEQFF. The CDR3 region has the DNA TGTGCCAGCAGTCGCCAGCGGGAGTTCATTCCTAATGAGCAGTTCTTC.

The CDR3 here is CASSIGTSGTGELFF. CDR3 in DNA: TGTGCCAGTAGTATAGGGACTAGCGGGACCGGGGAGCTGTTTTTT. This chain uses TRBV19 with TRBJ2-2, with 11 bases identical to TRBD2. Germline CDR1 and CDR2: LNHDA and SQIVND (reference sequence). Trimming cost V 1 base and J 5 bases; bases outside gene matches: 0. The CDR3 length is 15 residues.

The count of this clone is one. The V and J genes are TRBV6-6 and TRBJ1-5; 8 bases match TRBD1. Looked up from germline, CDR1 is MNHNY and CDR2 is SVGAGI (reference sequence). The CDR3 spans 12 residues. Germline trimming cut 10 bases from V and 7 bases from J; bases unmatched to any gene: 6. CDR3 bases: TGTGCCACCCAAGACAGGGGCCAGCCCCAGCATTTT. Translating gives CATQDRGQPQHF.

The chain has TRBV5-1 and TRBJ2-5, with D tentatively TRBD2 (6 bases). CDR1 and CDR2 (germline): SGHRS, YFSETQ. The ends were cut back, 4 bases at V and 4 bases at J, with 23 bases in the middle. The CDR3 runs 17 residues. CDR3 bases: TGCGCCAGCAGCCCCTCCGTTAGCGGAGACCTCCGAGAGACCCAGTACTTC. It codes for CASSPSVSGDLRETQYF.

The chain links TRBV7-3 to TRBJ2-2; the D is unclear. This CDR3 is 16 amino acids long. V gave up 2 bases and J gave up 0 bases, with 10 bases separating them. Germline V gives CDR1 SGHTA, CDR2 FQGTGA. CDR3 residues: CASSLVLPANTGELFF. CDR3 nucleotide sequence: TGTGCCAGCAGCTTAGTCCTCCCTGCGAACACCGGGGAGCTGTTTTTT.

The chain carries TRBV19 and TRBJ2-2; D is undetermined. The germline V gene has CDR1 LNHDA and CDR2 SQIVND (reference sequence). This CDR3 contains 14 residues. The germline V and J ends were trimmed by 4 bases and 0 bases, with 6 bases remaining between them. The CDR3 sequence is CASSTLSNTGELFF. Written as DNA, the CDR3 is TGTGCCAGTAGTACTTTGTCGAACACCGGGGAGCTGTTTTTT.

The chain carries TRBV7-9 and TRBJ2-3; tentatively, D is TRBD2 (6 bases). The germline CDR1 and CDR2 sequences are SEHNR and FQNEAQ (reference sequence). V lost 3 bases, J lost 4 bases, and 11 bases lay in between. The CDR3 sequence is 14 residues long. The CDR3 nucleotides are TGTGCCAGCAGCTTGAGGCGGGACCCAGATACGCAGTATTTT. This gives the protein CASSLRRDPDTQYF.

This clone was detected only once. J is TRBJ2-6 and V is TRBV6-5, with unresolved D. This CDR3 comprises 15 residues. Per the germline V gene, CDR1 is MNHEY and CDR2 is SVGAGI. V gave up 0 bases and J gave up 4 bases, with 7 bases separating them. This CDR3 reads CASSYSSSGANVLTF. The DNA for the CDR3 is TGTGCCAGCAGTTACTCGAGTTCCGGGGCCAACGTCCTGACTTTC.